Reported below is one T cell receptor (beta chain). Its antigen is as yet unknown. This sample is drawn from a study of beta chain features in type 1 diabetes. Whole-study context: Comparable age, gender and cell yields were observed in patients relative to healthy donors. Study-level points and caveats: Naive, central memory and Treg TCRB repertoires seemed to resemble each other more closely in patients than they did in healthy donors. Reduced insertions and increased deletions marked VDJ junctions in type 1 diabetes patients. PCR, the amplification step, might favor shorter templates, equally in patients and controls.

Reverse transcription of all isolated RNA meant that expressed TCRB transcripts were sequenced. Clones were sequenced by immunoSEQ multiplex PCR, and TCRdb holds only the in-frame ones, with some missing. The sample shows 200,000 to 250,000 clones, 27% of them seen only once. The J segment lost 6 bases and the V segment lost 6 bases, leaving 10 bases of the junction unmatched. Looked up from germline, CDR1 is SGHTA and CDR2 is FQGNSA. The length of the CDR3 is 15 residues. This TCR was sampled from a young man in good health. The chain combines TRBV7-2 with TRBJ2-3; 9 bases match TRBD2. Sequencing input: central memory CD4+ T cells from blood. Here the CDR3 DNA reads TGTGCCAGCAGGGGCCTAGCGGGGCGTGTGGATACGCAGTATTTT. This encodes CASRGLAGRVDTQYF.